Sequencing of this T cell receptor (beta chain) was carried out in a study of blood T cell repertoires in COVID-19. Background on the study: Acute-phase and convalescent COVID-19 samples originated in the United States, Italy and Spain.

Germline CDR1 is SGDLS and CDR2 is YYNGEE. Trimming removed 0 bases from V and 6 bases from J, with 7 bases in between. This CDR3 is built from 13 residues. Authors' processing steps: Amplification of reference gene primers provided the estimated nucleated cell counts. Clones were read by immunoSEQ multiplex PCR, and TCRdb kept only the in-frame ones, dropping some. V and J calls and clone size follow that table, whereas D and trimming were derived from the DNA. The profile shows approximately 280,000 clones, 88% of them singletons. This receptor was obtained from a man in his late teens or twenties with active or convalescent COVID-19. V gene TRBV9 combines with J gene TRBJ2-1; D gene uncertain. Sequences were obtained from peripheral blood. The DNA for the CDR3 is TGTGCCAGCAGCGTAGACATCCTCAATGAGCAGTTCTTC. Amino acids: CASSVDILNEQFF.